Detailed here is one TCR beta chain. The antigen is unknown. Germline V CDR1 and CDR2: WSHSY, SAAADI. This CDR3 region has 13 residues. Trimming took 6 bases from V and 4 from J, leaving 12 bases between them. This specimen comes from a study of cytomegalovirus exposure and HLA in healthy donors. Study observations and caveats: The study designated 150 or so TCR beta chains cytomegalovirus-associated. Earlier findings revealed that most TCR beta V segments proved productive either about 87% or about 30% of the time.

At sampling all donors were nominally healthy, likely with unrecorded immune exposures. Primers included in the PCR were 60 Vbeta and 13 Jbeta primers. TCRdb keeps only in-frame clones here, not all; method: immunoSEQ multiplex PCR. The table has 150,000 to 200,000 clones, approximately 84% seen once. This receptor was obtained from a girl between 5 and 17 years old in good health and CMV-seropositive. The rearrangement joins TRBV10-2 to TRBJ1-2; TRBD1 might be the D (6 bases). Sequences were obtained from PBMCs. The DNA of the CDR3 is TGCGCCAGCAGAGGACAGACCTCCTATGGCTACACCTTC. It encodes CASRGQTSYGYTF.